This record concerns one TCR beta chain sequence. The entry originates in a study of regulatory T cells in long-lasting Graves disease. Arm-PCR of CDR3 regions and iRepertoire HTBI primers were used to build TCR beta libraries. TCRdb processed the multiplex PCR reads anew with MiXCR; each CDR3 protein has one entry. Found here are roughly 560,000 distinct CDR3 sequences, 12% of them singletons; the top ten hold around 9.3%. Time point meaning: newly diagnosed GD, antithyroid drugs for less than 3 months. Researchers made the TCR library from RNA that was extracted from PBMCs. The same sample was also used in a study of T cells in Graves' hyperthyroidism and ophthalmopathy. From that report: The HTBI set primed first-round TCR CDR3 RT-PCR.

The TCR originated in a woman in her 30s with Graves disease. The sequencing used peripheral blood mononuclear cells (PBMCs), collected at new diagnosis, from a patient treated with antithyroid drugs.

The DNA for the CDR3 is TGTACCAGCAGCTTAGGCGGGCTGCTACAAGAGACCCAGTACTTC. Translation: CTSSLGGLLQETQYF. The gene calls are TRBV7-2 and TRBJ2-5, with a tentative D call TRBD2 (5 bases). Looked up from germline, CDR1 is SGHTA and CDR2 is FQGNSA. Trimming stripped 1 base from V and 2 bases from J, with 11 bases between. The CDR3 has 15 residues. Drawing the rest from reference TRBV7-2 and TRBJ2-5, the complete variable domain is GAGVSQSPSNKVTEKGKDVELRCDPISGHTALYWYRQSLGQGLEFLIYFQGNSAPDKSGLPSDRFSAERTGGSVSTLTIQRTQQEDSAVYLCTSSLGGLLQETQYFGPGTRLLVL.